Listed here are 10 T cell receptor beta chains from one sample, sequenced in a study of T-cell reconstitution after alpha-beta-depleted transplantation in children. Unique molecular identifiers were used to barcode this TCRbeta library. TCRdb re-called the PCR reads through MiXCR, storing one row per CDR3 protein. The sample shows approximately 85,000 distinct CDR3 sequences, about 14% of them seen only once. This material consisted of PBMCs, mostly from graft donor cells, taken 180 days after TCRalphabeta/CD19-depleted stem cell transplant. The source of these receptors is a male patient aged 2-9 years who had a stem cell transplant for acute lymphoblastic leukemia, so the T cells may come from the graft donor.

The rearrangement joins TRBV20-1 to TRBJ2-4; D might be TRBD1 or TRBD2, each matching 6 bases. V lost 3 bases and J 6 bases, leaving 18 bases between the germline ends. The V gene's germline CDR1 is DFQATT and CDR2 SNEGSKA (reference sequence). This CDR3 has 15 residues. The CDR3 loop reads CSASDGTEGVNIQYF. CDR3 DNA sequence: TGCAGTGCTAGTGACGGGACTGAGGGGGTAAACATTCAGTACTTC.

This clonotype was seen a handful of times. The V gene is TRBV9, the J gene TRBJ2-1, with 12 bases aligning to TRBD2. CDR3 length equals 15 residues. Germline CDR1 and CDR2: SGDLS and YYNGEE. V shed 3 bases, J shed 6 bases, and the junction held 4 bases outside the gene matches. CDR3 in amino acids: CASSEASGGANEQFF. In DNA form, the CDR3 reads TGTGCCAGCAGCGAAGCTAGCGGGGGGGCCAATGAGCAGTTCTTC. The whole variable domain, remainder taken from reference TRBV9 and TRBJ2-1, is DSGVTQTPKHLITATGQRVTLRCSPRSGDLSVYWYQQSLDQGLQFLIQYYNGEERAKGNILERFSAQQFPDLHSELNLSSLELGDSALYFCASSEASGGANEQFFGPGTRLTVL.

This clonotype came up a few times. The rearrangement uses TRBV7-2 and TRBJ1-5; D is perhaps TRBD1 (6 bases). The CDR3 is made up of 15 amino acids. The germline V and J ends were trimmed by 3 bases and 3 bases, with 12 bases remaining between them. CDR1 SGHTA and CDR2 FQGNSA come from the germline V gene. The CDR3 sequence: CASSLAGDLNQPQHF. Here the CDR3 DNA reads TGTGCCAGCAGCTTGGCAGGGGATCTCAATCAGCCCCAGCATTTT. The full variable domain, rest sourced from reference TRBV7-2 and TRBJ1-5, is GAGVSQSPSNKVTEKGKDVELRCDPISGHTALYWYRQSLGQGLEFLIYFQGNSAPDKSGLPSDRFSAERTGGSVSTLTIQRTQQEDSAVYLCASSLAGDLNQPQHFGDGTRLSIL.

This clonotype came up many times. The rearrangement uses TRBV29-1 and TRBJ2-5; D gene unclear. Looked up from germline, CDR1 is SQVTM and CDR2 is ANQGSEA. Trimming shortened V by 0 bases and J by 10 bases, and 12 bases separated the two germline ends. This CDR3 contains 12 residues. The CDR3 DNA reads TGCAGCGTTGAAGATTTGGGCGATCGCCAGTACTTC. Encoded protein: CSVEDLGDRQYF.

This clonotype was seen a few times. This sequence joins TRBV29-1 and TRBJ1-1; TRBD1 matches 8 bases. The V segment lost 7 bases and the J segment 5 bases; nucleotides outside the gene matches: 12. Germline CDR1 SQVTM, CDR2 ANQGSEA. The CDR3 contains 14 residues. CDR3 nucleotides: TGCAGCGGGGTCGCGGCAGGGGGCTATACTGAAGCTTTCTTT. This gives the protein CSGVAAGGYTEAFF.

This clonotype has just a few counts. The chain joins TRBV5-1 to TRBJ2-5, with 7 bases identical to TRBD2. V lost 4 bases, J lost 4 bases, and 10 bases stayed unmatched. Germline CDR1 and CDR2: SGHRS and YFSETQ. This CDR3 is 15 amino acids long. The CDR3 bases are TGCGCCAGCAGCAGCGGGGACGGGTGGACAGAGACCCAGTACTTC. Its translation: CASSSGDGWTETQYF.

This clonotype was observed a few times. The V call is TRBV7-2, the J call TRBJ2-3, with 12 bases matching TRBD2. V shed 3 bases and J 3 bases; nucleotides not matched to a gene: 4. CDR3 length: 16 amino acids. Germline V gene data show CDR1 as SGHTA and CDR2 as FQGNSA. This CDR3 reads CASSFLGLAGTDTQYF. CDR3 bases: TGTGCCAGCAGCTTTTTAGGACTAGCGGGGACAGATACGCAGTATTTT.

The rearrangement uses TRBV27 and TRBJ2-3, with no clear D. The length of the CDR3 is 14 residues. Germline lookup yields CDR1 MNHEY and CDR2 SMNVEV (reference sequence). Trimming took 3 bases from V and 1 from J, leaving 8 bases between them. In nucleotides, the CDR3 is TGTGCCAGCAGTTTCTCTCACGGCACAGATACGCAGTATTTT. Its translation is CASSFSHGTDTQYF.

This clonotype was counted a few times. This chain connects TRBV7-6 to TRBJ1-6; tentative D call: TRBD1 (6 bases). Per germline, CDR1 SGHVS and CDR2 FNYEAQ. V lost 3 bases, J lost 8 bases, and 14 bases lay in between. The CDR3 covers 15 residues. The CDR3 DNA sequence: TGTGCCAGCAGCTTCGGGGGCGGTGGGGATTCACCCCTCCACTTT. The encoded protein is CASSFGGGGDSPLHF.

This clonotype was observed a handful of times. The chain links TRBV10-3 to TRBJ2-5, with a weak D call TRBD2 (6 bases). The V and J ends lost 9 bases and 9 bases respectively, with 17 bases between them. The germline CDR1 and CDR2 sequences are ENHRY and SYGVKD. The length of the CDR3 is 12 residues. The CDR3 bases are TGTGCCATTGGGGGGAACGGGGGAGCCCAGTACTTC. This gives the protein CAIGGNGGAQYF.